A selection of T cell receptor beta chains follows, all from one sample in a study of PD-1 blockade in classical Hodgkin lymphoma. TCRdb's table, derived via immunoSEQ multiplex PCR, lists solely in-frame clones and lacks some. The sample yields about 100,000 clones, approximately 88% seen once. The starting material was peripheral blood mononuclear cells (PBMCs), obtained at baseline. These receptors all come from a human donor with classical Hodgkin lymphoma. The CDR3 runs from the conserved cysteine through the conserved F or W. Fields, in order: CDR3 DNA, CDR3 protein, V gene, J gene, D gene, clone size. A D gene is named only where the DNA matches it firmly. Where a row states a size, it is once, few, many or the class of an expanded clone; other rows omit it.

cdr3_nt: TGTGCCAGCAGTGACTCGAAAACCGGGGAGCTGTTTTTT; cdr3_aa: CASSDSKTGELFF; v_call: TRBV6-4; j_call: TRBJ2-2; d_call: NA; clone_size: NA
cdr3_nt: TGCGCCAGCAGGAGCGATACCGGGATCCACAATGAGCAGTTCTTC; cdr3_aa: CASRSDTGIHNEQFF; v_call: TRBV5-1; j_call: TRBJ2-1; d_call: NA; clone_size: NA
cdr3_nt: TGTGCCAGCAGCCCGACGGGGGGGCGGGATGGCTACACCTTC; cdr3_aa: CASSPTGGRDGYTF; v_call: TRBV4-1; j_call: TRBJ1-2; d_call: NA; clone_size: medium-sized
cdr3_nt: TGTGCCAGCAGCTTAGCGGGCCTAGCGGGAGCGGGGAATGAGCAGTTCTTC; cdr3_aa: CASSLAGLAGAGNEQFF; v_call: TRBV7-2; j_call: TRBJ2-1; d_call: TRBD2; clone_size: NA
cdr3_nt: TGTGCCAGCAGCGGGACACTAGCGGCAGAGGAGCAGTTCTTC; cdr3_aa: CASSGTLAAEEQFF; v_call: TRBV11-1; j_call: TRBJ2-1; d_call: TRBD2; clone_size: NA
cdr3_nt: TGTGCCAGCAGTATCGACAGGCCTTACGAGCAGTACTTC; cdr3_aa: CASSIDRPYEQYF; v_call: TRBV6-1; j_call: TRBJ2-7; d_call: NA; clone_size: NA
cdr3_nt: TGTGCCAACCCCCACGGGACAGATACGCAGTATTTT; cdr3_aa: CANPHGTDTQYF; v_call: TRBV27; j_call: TRBJ2-3; d_call: NA; clone_size: once
cdr3_nt: TGTGCCAGCAATGGGGCGGGAGGTCGGAACAATGAGCAGTTCTTC; cdr3_aa: CASNGAGGRNNEQFF; v_call: TRBV11-2; j_call: TRBJ2-1; d_call: TRBD2; clone_size: NA
cdr3_nt: TGCGCCAGCAGCTCACTAGCGTCAGGGGAGACCCAGTACTTC; cdr3_aa: CASSSLASGETQYF; v_call: TRBV5-1; j_call: TRBJ2-5; d_call: TRBD2; clone_size: NA
cdr3_nt: TGCGCCAGCAGCTCCAACCGGGACTCCAGGGGGGAAAATACGCAGTATTTT; cdr3_aa: CASSSNRDSRGENTQYF; v_call: TRBV5-1; j_call: TRBJ2-3; d_call: NA; clone_size: NA
cdr3_nt: TGTGCCAGCAGGCTAGCCCTAACCGGGGAGCTGTTTTTT; cdr3_aa: CASRLALTGELFF; v_call: TRBV2; j_call: TRBJ2-2; d_call: NA; clone_size: NA
cdr3_nt: TGTGCCAGCATTCAACAGGGGTACACCGGGGAGCTGTTTTTT; cdr3_aa: CASIQQGYTGELFF; v_call: TRBV2; j_call: TRBJ2-2; d_call: TRBD1; clone_size: NA
cdr3_nt: TGTGCCAGCAGAGCGGGAGGGCCTTGGGAGACCCAGTACTTC; cdr3_aa: CASRAGGPWETQYF; v_call: TRBV6-1; j_call: TRBJ2-5; d_call: TRBD2; clone_size: NA
cdr3_nt: TGCGCCAGCAGCTTGGCCGGGGCGGGCTATGGCTACACCTTC; cdr3_aa: CASSLAGAGYGYTF; v_call: TRBV5-1; j_call: TRBJ1-2; d_call: NA; clone_size: NA
cdr3_nt: TGTGCCAGCAGCTACATTAGCACAGATACGCAGTATTTT; cdr3_aa: CASSYISTDTQYF; v_call: TRBV7-2; j_call: TRBJ2-3; d_call: NA; clone_size: NA
cdr3_nt: TGTGCCAGTAGTAATCCGTCCTCTGGAAACACCATATATTTT; cdr3_aa: CASSNPSSGNTIYF; v_call: TRBV19; j_call: TRBJ1-3; d_call: NA; clone_size: NA
cdr3_nt: TGCGCCAGCAGTGGGTCCACAGGGGTAGAGACCCAGTACTTC; cdr3_aa: CASSGSTGVETQYF; v_call: TRBV10-1; j_call: TRBJ2-5; d_call: TRBD1; clone_size: NA
cdr3_nt: TGCGCCAGCAGCCTTACCCGGACAGCCCCGGGGGACGAGCAGTACTTC; cdr3_aa: CASSLTRTAPGDEQYF; v_call: TRBV4-1; j_call: TRBJ2-7; d_call: NA; clone_size: NA
cdr3_nt: TGTGCCTCCGCGGCCGATAGCGGGAGCTCCTACAATGAGCAGTTCTTC; cdr3_aa: CASAADSGSSYNEQFF; v_call: TRBV19; j_call: TRBJ2-1; d_call: TRBD2; clone_size: NA
cdr3_nt: TGTGCCAGCAGCGTTAGACAGTCTGGAAACACCATATATTTT; cdr3_aa: CASSVRQSGNTIYF; v_call: TRBV9; j_call: TRBJ1-3; d_call: NA; clone_size: NA
cdr3_nt: TGTGCCAGCAGCTCTAGATCACAGGGGGACTATGGCTACACCTTC; cdr3_aa: CASSSRSQGDYGYTF; v_call: TRBV4-2; j_call: TRBJ1-2; d_call: TRBD1; clone_size: NA
cdr3_nt: TGTGCCAGCAGCTTAGCGAGGCTAGCGGCAGCCAATGAGCAGTTCTTC; cdr3_aa: CASSLARLAAANEQFF; v_call: TRBV7-8; j_call: TRBJ2-1; d_call: TRBD2; clone_size: NA
cdr3_nt: TGTGCCAGCAGCCCCCCCCGGGACAGGGGAGATACGCAGTATTTT; cdr3_aa: CASSPPRDRGDTQYF; v_call: TRBV6-5; j_call: TRBJ2-3; d_call: TRBD1; clone_size: NA
cdr3_nt: TGTGCCATCAGACTGGACGGGAACACCGGGGAGCTGTTTTTT; cdr3_aa: CAIRLDGNTGELFF; v_call: TRBV10-3; j_call: TRBJ2-2; d_call: NA; clone_size: NA
cdr3_nt: TGTGCCAGCAGCCGGGACCGTAGCAATCAGCCCCAGCATTTT; cdr3_aa: CASSRDRSNQPQHF; v_call: TRBV27; j_call: TRBJ1-5; d_call: NA; clone_size: NA
cdr3_nt: TGTGCCAGTAGTATAGATCTGTCAGATTACGAGCAGTACTTC; cdr3_aa: CASSIDLSDYEQYF; v_call: TRBV19; j_call: TRBJ2-7; d_call: NA; clone_size: NA
cdr3_nt: TGTGCCTGGAGTGTTACGTGGTGGGATACGCAGTATTTT; cdr3_aa: CAWSVTWWDTQYF; v_call: TRBV30; j_call: TRBJ2-3; d_call: NA; clone_size: NA
cdr3_nt: TGTGCCAGTAGTCCTTCAGGGAAAAGCTCCTACAATGAGCAGTTCTTC; cdr3_aa: CASSPSGKSSYNEQFF; v_call: TRBV19; j_call: TRBJ2-1; d_call: NA; clone_size: medium-sized
cdr3_nt: TGTGCCAGCAGGGGGACAGGGGGCAATCAGCCCCAGCATTTT; cdr3_aa: CASRGTGGNQPQHF; v_call: TRBV6-1; j_call: TRBJ1-5; d_call: TRBD1; clone_size: NA
cdr3_nt: TGTGCCAGCAGCCCAGGGACAGGGGTATCCTACAATGAGCAGTTCTTC; cdr3_aa: CASSPGTGVSYNEQFF; v_call: TRBV5-6; j_call: TRBJ2-1; d_call: TRBD1; clone_size: NA
cdr3_nt: TGTGCCAGCAGTGTACTCGCGGACAATGAGCAGTTCTTC; cdr3_aa: CASSVLADNEQFF; v_call: TRBV2; j_call: TRBJ2-1; d_call: NA; clone_size: NA
cdr3_nt: TGTGCCAGCAGCTCGGAAGTTAGGAGGGGTCCTTTCTTC; cdr3_aa: CASSSEVRRGPFF; v_call: TRBV5-4; j_call: TRBJ2-1; d_call: NA; clone_size: NA
cdr3_nt: TGTGCCAGCTCACCATCCAGCGGGAATTACAATGAGCAGTTCTTC; cdr3_aa: CASSPSSGNYNEQFF; v_call: TRBV18; j_call: TRBJ2-1; d_call: TRBD2; clone_size: NA
cdr3_nt: TGTGCCAGCAGCTTAGGCAGGGACGAGGGCTACACCTTC; cdr3_aa: CASSLGRDEGYTF; v_call: TRBV7-8; j_call: TRBJ1-2; d_call: NA; clone_size: NA
cdr3_nt: TGTGCCAGCAGCGCTCAGGGGGCAGGGGAAAAACTGTTTTTT; cdr3_aa: CASSAQGAGEKLFF; v_call: TRBV9; j_call: TRBJ1-4; d_call: TRBD1; clone_size: NA
cdr3_nt: TGCGCCAGCAGCCTGCTGGGGGAGGGGGAGCAGTTCTTC; cdr3_aa: CASSLLGEGEQFF; v_call: TRBV5-1; j_call: TRBJ2-1; d_call: TRBD2; clone_size: NA
cdr3_nt: TGTGCCATCAGTAGCACGGGACTCCTATACGAGCAGTACTTC; cdr3_aa: CAISSTGLLYEQYF; v_call: TRBV10-3; j_call: TRBJ2-7; d_call: NA; clone_size: once
cdr3_nt: TGTGCCAGCAGCTGGTTACGGGAAACGAGTAGGGAGCTGTTTTTT; cdr3_aa: CASSWLRETSRELFF; v_call: TRBV5-6; j_call: TRBJ2-2; d_call: NA; clone_size: NA
cdr3_nt: TGCGCCAGCAGCGAGACACCGGCGGACATTCAGTACTTC; cdr3_aa: CASSETPADIQYF; v_call: TRBV5-1; j_call: TRBJ2-4; d_call: NA; clone_size: once
cdr3_nt: TGTGCCAGAAGCAGTGACATCGCCTATGGCTACACCTTC; cdr3_aa: CARSSDIAYGYTF; v_call: TRBV5-3; j_call: TRBJ1-2; d_call: NA; clone_size: NA
cdr3_nt: TGTGCCTGGACCGAGGGACGCGATGTCGGGGTCGGGGAGCTGTTTTTT; cdr3_aa: CAWTEGRDVGVGELFF; v_call: TRBV30; j_call: TRBJ2-2; d_call: NA; clone_size: NA
cdr3_nt: TGTGCCAGCAGCAAAGAACGCCACAGGCGAGATACGCAGTATTTT; cdr3_aa: CASSKERHRRDTQYF; v_call: TRBV6-1; j_call: TRBJ2-3; d_call: NA; clone_size: NA
cdr3_nt: TGTGCCAGCGGGACTAGCGGGACGGAGACCCAGTACTTC; cdr3_aa: CASGTSGTETQYF; v_call: TRBV10-3; j_call: TRBJ2-5; d_call: TRBD2; clone_size: NA
cdr3_nt: TGTGCCAGCAGCGTCTCACAGGGGAACACCGGGGAGCTGTTTTTT; cdr3_aa: CASSVSQGNTGELFF; v_call: TRBV9; j_call: TRBJ2-2; d_call: NA; clone_size: NA
cdr3_nt: TGTGCCAGCTCACCGGGGGTGATATATGGCTACACCTTC; cdr3_aa: CASSPGVIYGYTF; v_call: TRBV18; j_call: TRBJ1-2; d_call: NA; clone_size: NA
cdr3_nt: TGTGCCATCACTACGTCTACTCTCTACGAGCAGTACTTC; cdr3_aa: CAITTSTLYEQYF; v_call: TRBV10-3; j_call: TRBJ2-7; d_call: NA; clone_size: NA
cdr3_nt: TGCGCCAGCAGCCCGGGACTCCTGGGCTCCGGGGAGCTGTTTTTT; cdr3_aa: CASSPGLLGSGELFF; v_call: TRBV5-1; j_call: TRBJ2-2; d_call: NA; clone_size: NA
cdr3_nt: TGTGCCAGCAGTGACCAGGGGGCAAGCTATGGCTACACCTTC; cdr3_aa: CASSDQGASYGYTF; v_call: TRBV2; j_call: TRBJ1-2; d_call: TRBD1; clone_size: NA
cdr3_nt: TGTGCCAGCAGTTCCCCAGGGCTGAATGAAAAACTGTTTTTT; cdr3_aa: CASSSPGLNEKLFF; v_call: TRBV6-5; j_call: TRBJ1-4; d_call: NA; clone_size: few
cdr3_nt: TGTGCCAGCAGTTGGGTATATGAAAAACTGTTTTTT; cdr3_aa: CASSWVYEKLFF; v_call: TRBV2; j_call: TRBJ1-4; d_call: NA; clone_size: NA
cdr3_nt: TGTGCCTGGAGTGAAGCGGGAGGGGGGGCCCAAGAGACCCAGTACTTC; cdr3_aa: CAWSEAGGGAQETQYF; v_call: TRBV30; j_call: TRBJ2-5; d_call: TRBD2; clone_size: few
cdr3_nt: TGTGCCAGCAGCCCTAGAAGTCAAGGCAATTCACCCCTCCACTTT; cdr3_aa: CASSPRSQGNSPLHF; v_call: TRBV7-9; j_call: TRBJ1-6; d_call: NA; clone_size: once
cdr3_nt: TGTGCCAGTAGTATACGACAGGGGGTCTTCACTGAAGCTTTCTTT; cdr3_aa: CASSIRQGVFTEAFF; v_call: TRBV19; j_call: TRBJ1-1; d_call: TRBD1; clone_size: NA
cdr3_nt: TGTGCCAGCAGTGCGACTAGCGCAAAAGGGGGCGCCGGGGAGCTGTTTTTT; cdr3_aa: CASSATSAKGGAGELFF; v_call: TRBV6-1; j_call: TRBJ2-2; d_call: NA; clone_size: NA
cdr3_nt: TGTGCCAGCAGCTCCGGGACTAGCGGCAACCAGAAGCACTTC; cdr3_aa: CASSSGTSGNQKHF; v_call: TRBV7-2; j_call: TRBJ2-7; d_call: TRBD2; clone_size: NA
cdr3_nt: TGTGCCACCCCCCCCCGGGACAGGGGGTGGGTCTCCTACGAGCAGTACTTC; cdr3_aa: CATPPRDRGWVSYEQYF; v_call: TRBV27; j_call: TRBJ2-7; d_call: TRBD1; clone_size: NA
cdr3_nt: TGTGCCAGCAGTCCCCAGGGAAGGGGCTACACCTTC; cdr3_aa: CASSPQGRGYTF; v_call: TRBV28; j_call: TRBJ1-2; d_call: NA; clone_size: NA
cdr3_nt: TGTGCCATCGGAAGCGGGAGGGGCAATGAGCAGTTCTTC; cdr3_aa: CAIGSGRGNEQFF; v_call: TRBV10-3; j_call: TRBJ2-1; d_call: TRBD2; clone_size: few
cdr3_nt: TGTGCCAGCAGGTCTAACCGGGGCTACAATGAGCAGTTCTTC; cdr3_aa: CASRSNRGYNEQFF; v_call: TRBV7-2; j_call: TRBJ2-1; d_call: NA; clone_size: once